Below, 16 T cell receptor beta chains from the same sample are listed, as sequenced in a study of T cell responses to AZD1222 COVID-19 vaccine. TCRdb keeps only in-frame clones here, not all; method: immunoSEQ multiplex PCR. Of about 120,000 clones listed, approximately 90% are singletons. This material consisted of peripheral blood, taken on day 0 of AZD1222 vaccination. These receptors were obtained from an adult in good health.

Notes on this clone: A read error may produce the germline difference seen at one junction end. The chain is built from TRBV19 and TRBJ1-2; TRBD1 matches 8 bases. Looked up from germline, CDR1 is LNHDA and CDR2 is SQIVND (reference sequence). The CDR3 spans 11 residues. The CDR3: CASSNTGTGAF. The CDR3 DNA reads TGTGCCAGTAGTAACACCGGGACAGGCGCCTTC.

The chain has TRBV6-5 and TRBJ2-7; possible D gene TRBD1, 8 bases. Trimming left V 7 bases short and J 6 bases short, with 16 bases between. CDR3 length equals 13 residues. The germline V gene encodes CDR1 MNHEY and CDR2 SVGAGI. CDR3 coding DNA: TGTGCCAGCACAGAACAGGGGGAGGGCGAGCAGTACTTC. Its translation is CASTEQGEGEQYF.

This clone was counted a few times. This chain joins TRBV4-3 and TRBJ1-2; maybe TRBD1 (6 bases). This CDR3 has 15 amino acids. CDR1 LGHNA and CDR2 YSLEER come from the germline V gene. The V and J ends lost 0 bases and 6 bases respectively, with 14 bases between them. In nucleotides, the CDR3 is TGCGCCAGCAGCCAAGATCCTACAGGGCGGGATGGCTACACCTTC. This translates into CASSQDPTGRDGYTF.

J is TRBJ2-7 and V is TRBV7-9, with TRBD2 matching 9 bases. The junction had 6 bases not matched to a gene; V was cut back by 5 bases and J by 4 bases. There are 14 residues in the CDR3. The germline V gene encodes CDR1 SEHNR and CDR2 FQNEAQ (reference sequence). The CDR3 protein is CASSPGLASYEQYF. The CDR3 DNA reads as TGTGCCAGCAGCCCCGGACTAGCGAGTTACGAGCAGTACTTC.

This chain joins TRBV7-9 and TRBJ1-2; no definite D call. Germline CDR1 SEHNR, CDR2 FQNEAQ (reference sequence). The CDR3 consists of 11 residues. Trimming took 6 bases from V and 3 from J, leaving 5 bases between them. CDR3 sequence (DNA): TGTGCCAGCAGTCGGGACTATGGCTACACCTTC. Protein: CASSRDYGYTF. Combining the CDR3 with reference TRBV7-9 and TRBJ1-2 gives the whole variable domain DTGVSQNPRHKITKRGQNVTFRCDPISEHNRLYWYRQTLGQGPEFLTYFQNEAQLEKSRLLSDRFSAERPKGSFSTLEIQRTEQGDSAMYLCASSRDYGYTFGSGTRLTVV.

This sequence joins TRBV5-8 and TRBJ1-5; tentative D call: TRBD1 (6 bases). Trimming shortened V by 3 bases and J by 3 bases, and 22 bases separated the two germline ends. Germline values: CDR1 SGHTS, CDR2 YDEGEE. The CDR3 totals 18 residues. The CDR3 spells CASSSGPVGHLNNQPQHF. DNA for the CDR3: TGTGCCAGCAGCTCGGGTCCCGTGGGACACCTGAACAATCAGCCCCAGCATTTT.

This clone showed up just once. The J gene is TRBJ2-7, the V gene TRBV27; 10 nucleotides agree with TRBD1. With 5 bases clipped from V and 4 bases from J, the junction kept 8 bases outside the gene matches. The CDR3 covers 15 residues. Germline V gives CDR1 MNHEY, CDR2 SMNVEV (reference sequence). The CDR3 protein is CASSVRDRGRYEQYF. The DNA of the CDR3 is TGTGCCAGCAGTGTCCGGGACAGGGGTAGGTACGAGCAGTACTTC.

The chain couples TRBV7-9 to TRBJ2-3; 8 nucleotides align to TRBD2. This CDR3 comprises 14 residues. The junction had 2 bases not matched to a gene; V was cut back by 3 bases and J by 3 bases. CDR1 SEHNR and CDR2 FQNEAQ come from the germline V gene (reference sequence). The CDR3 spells CASSFGTRTDTQYF. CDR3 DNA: TGTGCCAGCAGCTTTGGGACTAGAACAGATACGCAGTATTTT.

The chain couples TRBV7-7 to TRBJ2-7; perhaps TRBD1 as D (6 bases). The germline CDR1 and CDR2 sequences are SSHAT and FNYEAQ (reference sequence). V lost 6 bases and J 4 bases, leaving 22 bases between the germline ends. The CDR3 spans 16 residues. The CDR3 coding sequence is TGTGCCAGCAGACAGGGCGGCCACTATACACTATACGAGCAGTACTTC. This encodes CASRQGGHYTLYEQYF.

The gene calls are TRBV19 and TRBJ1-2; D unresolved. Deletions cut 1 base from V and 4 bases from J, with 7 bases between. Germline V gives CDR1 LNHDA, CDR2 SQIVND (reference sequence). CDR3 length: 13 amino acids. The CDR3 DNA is TGTGCCAGTAGTATAGCGGACTTCTATGGCTACACCTTC. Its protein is CASSIADFYGYTF.

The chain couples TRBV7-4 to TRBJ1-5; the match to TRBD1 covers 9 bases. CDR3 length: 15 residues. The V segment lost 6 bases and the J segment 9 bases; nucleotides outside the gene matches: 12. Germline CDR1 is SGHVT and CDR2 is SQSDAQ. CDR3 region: CASRITGGLGRPQHF. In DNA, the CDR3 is TGTGCCAGCAGGATCACAGGGGGCTTAGGTAGGCCCCAGCATTTT.

The CDR3 nucleotides are TGTGCCAGCAGTGACCCCTTTAATGAAAAACTGTTTTTT. It codes for CASSDPFNEKLFF. The chain links TRBV2 to TRBJ1-4; D ambiguous. CDR3 length equals 13 residues. Trimming removed 3 bases at V and 4 bases at J, with 6 bases between. The germline CDR1 and CDR2 sequences are SNHLY and FYNNEI.

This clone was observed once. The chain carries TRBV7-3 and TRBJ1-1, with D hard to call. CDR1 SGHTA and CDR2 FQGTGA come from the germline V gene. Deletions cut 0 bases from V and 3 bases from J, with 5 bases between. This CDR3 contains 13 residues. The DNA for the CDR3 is TGTGCCAGCAGCTTAACGGCAGACACTGAAGCTTTCTTT. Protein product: CASSLTADTEAFF.

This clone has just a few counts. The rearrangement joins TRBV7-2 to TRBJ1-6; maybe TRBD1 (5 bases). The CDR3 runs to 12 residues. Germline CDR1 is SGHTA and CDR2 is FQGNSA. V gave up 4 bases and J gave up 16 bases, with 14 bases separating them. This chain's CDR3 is CASSSQGTNLHF. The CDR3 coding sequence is TGTGCCAGCAGCTCCCAGGGCACAAATCTCCACTTT.

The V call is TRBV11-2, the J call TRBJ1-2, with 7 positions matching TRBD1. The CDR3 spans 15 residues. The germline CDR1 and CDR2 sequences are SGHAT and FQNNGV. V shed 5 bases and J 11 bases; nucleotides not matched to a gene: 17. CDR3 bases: TGTGCCAGCAGCCTCCCCGAGACAGGGCGGGAGGTTTACACCTTC. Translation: CASSLPETGREVYTF.

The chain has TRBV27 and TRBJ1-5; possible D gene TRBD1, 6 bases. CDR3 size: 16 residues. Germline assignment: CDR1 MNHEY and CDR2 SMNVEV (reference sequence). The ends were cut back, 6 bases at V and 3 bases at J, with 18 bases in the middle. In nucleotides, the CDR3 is TGTGCCAGCAGCCTAAAGGGAGGGACACTCAATCAGCCCCAGCATTTT. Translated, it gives CASSLKGGTLNQPQHF.